This is a list of T cell receptor beta chains from one sample in a study of beta chain features in type 1 diabetes. Generated by immunoSEQ multiplex PCR, the TCRdb table keeps only in-frame clones and is missing some. Of hundreds of thousands of clones detected, about 15% appear once; the ten largest clones hold roughly 0.015%. The source material was naive CD4+ T cells from blood. The source is a man between 18 and 35 years old with type 1 diabetes. Both conserved end residues are part of each CDR3.

TRBV28 | CASSFQGTSGNIQYF
TRBV18 | CASSPRRSVGQGTQETQYF
TRBV30 | CAWRAGGNSNQPQHF
TRBV7-2 | CASSAGTSGSREQYF
TRBV27 | CASSGAGGQYF
TRBV11-2 | CASSLNGNQPQHF
TRBV6-1 | CASRRQGIISPLHF
TRBV6-5 | CASNRGGPGETQYF
TRBV5-1 | CASSLGGLAGLEQFF
TRBV18 | CASSPPLGRGTSFEETQYF
TRBV10-3 | CAISESGAVSNQPQHF
TRBV9 | CASSVETRPETQYF
TRBV18 | CASSLGGYEQYF
TRBV7-2 | CASSLAQGYEQYF
TRBV9 | CASSHGRTGSTDTQYF
TRBV11-2 | CASSLDRQDRGYPYEQYF
TRBV5-1 | CASSLLTAGANEKLFF
TRBV5-4 | CASSLPPGTDYGYTF
TRBV7-9 | CASSWLWTSGLNGYTF
TRBV18 | CASSSMKVAGTEAFF